The present TCR beta chain was sequenced within a study of blood T cells in healthy people across ages. Study context: Roughly one uniquely barcoded beta molecule per two T cells was captured.

RNA extraction gave at least 5.5 micrograms of total RNA per sample. With a J-beta primer mix and a sample-barcoded 5' primer, a second PCR ran about 7 to 12 cycles. TCRdb processed the 5' RACE reads anew with MiXCR; each CDR3 protein has one entry. The table includes over a million distinct CDR3 sequences, almost 60% detected once. There are a few counts of this clonotype. The germline V gene encodes CDR1 PRHDT and CDR2 FYEKMQ (reference sequence). The CDR3 runs 17 residues. Trimming left V 3 bases short and J 11 bases short, with 25 bases between. Sequencing was carried out using blood. The sequence was collected from a man younger than 35 in good health. The genes are TRBV13 and TRBJ1-4; D unresolved. The CDR3 bases are TGTGCCAGCAGCTTCACCCCGGGTCCGATCGGGATGAGGAAACTGTTTTTT. It specifies CASSFTPGPIGMRKLFF.